These T cell receptor beta chains were read from a single sample in a study of T-cell memory formation after mild COVID-19. TCRdb analysed the 5' RACE reads with MiXCR anew, one entry per CDR3 protein. The table lists some 320,000 distinct CDR3 sequences, approximately 16% of them singletons. The sequenced sample was PBMCs or a T cell subset sorted from them (not recorded which). These receptor sequences come from a young man who had mild COVID-19 (a few samples of this study predate the infection). Cell type and time point are not known. Each CDR3 is given with its conserved first and last residue. The D gene is left open where the match is weak. Size is stated for part of the rows, as once, few or many counts, or as a class when the clone is expanded.

v_gene	d_gene	j_gene	abundance	CDR3nt	CDR3aa
TRBV11-2	-	TRBJ1-1	few	TGTGCCAGCAGAGGGTGGGAGCACAAGGTTTCCAACACTGAAGCTTTCTTT	CASRGWEHKVSNTEAFF
TRBV7-2	-	TRBJ1-1	few	TGTGCCAGCAGCTATGAGCCCGGGTTGAACACTGAAGCTTTCTTT	CASSYEPGLNTEAFF
TRBV18	-	TRBJ2-5	many	TGTGCCAGCTCCCCGCCTCCAGGGTACCAAGAGACCCAGTACTTC	CASSPPPGYQETQYF
TRBV10-2	TRBD1	TRBJ2-7	few	TGCGCCAGCAGCGGAGGCCAGGGGGTTCGTGAGCAGTACTTC	CASSGGQGVREQYF
TRBV7-2	-	TRBJ1-1	many	TGTGCCAGCAGCTTAGATCGGAACACTGAAGCTTTCTTT	CASSLDRNTEAFF
TRBV5-1	-	TRBJ1-5	-	TGCGCCAGCAGCCGCGGGGGTAACAATCAGCCCCAGCATTTT	CASSRGGNNQPQHF
TRBV11-3	-	TRBJ2-5	-	TGTGCCAGCAGCTCAGGGCGGGGTTCGGGTGAGACCCAGTACTTC	CASSSGRGSGETQYF
TRBV18	-	TRBJ2-7	many	TGTGCCAGCTCACCAGGGCAGGGAAGCCCCTACGAGCAGTACTTC	CASSPGQGSPYEQYF
TRBV7-2	TRBD2	TRBJ2-4	-	TGTGCCAGCAGCCCGGGAGGAGGAAACATTCAGTACTTC	CASSPGGGNIQYF
TRBV5-5	-	TRBJ1-2	-	TGTGCCAGCAGCTCGGAACAGGGATGGCGGGGCTACACCTTC	CASSSEQGWRGYTF
TRBV5-1	-	TRBJ2-5	few	TGCGCCAGCACCCCGGAGGGGGTGGGCAGGGACCAGTACTTC	CASTPEGVGRDQYF
TRBV28	-	TRBJ2-3	few	TGTGCCAGCAGTCCGCGCGGGCTGCGAGATACGCAGTATTTT	CASSPRGLRDTQYF
TRBV4-1	-	TRBJ1-5	-	TGCGCCAGCAGCCAGGGGCGGGGGGCGCATCAGCCCCAGCATTTT	CASSQGRGAHQPQHF
TRBV6-5	-	TRBJ1-3	-	TGTGCCAGCAGTACGGGACGGATGGACTCTGGAAACACCATATATTTT	CASSTGRMDSGNTIYF
TRBV5-1	-	TRBJ2-5	few	TGCGCCAGCAGCTTGGTGGGCGGGGGCGGTGAGACCCAGTACTTC	CASSLVGGGGETQYF
TRBV6-5	-	TRBJ2-7	-	TGTGCCAGCAGTTATATGGGGACGTCCTACGAGCAGTACTTC	CASSYMGTSYEQYF
TRBV7-6	-	TRBJ1-2	few	TGTGCCAGCAGCCTAGAGCCGACGGGCTACACCTTC	CASSLEPTGYTF
TRBV2	-	TRBJ2-1	many	TGTGCCAGCAGTGAATCGGGGGACAACTACAATGAGCAGTTCTTC	CASSESGDNYNEQFF
TRBV7-8	TRBD2	TRBJ2-5	-	TGTGCCAGCAGCTTAGTGGGACTAGCGGGGGGGACCCAAGAGACCCAGTACTTC	CASSLVGLAGGTQETQYF
TRBV9	-	TRBJ2-2	few	TGTGCCAGCAGCAAGGGCCCGAGCGGCACCGGGGAGCTGTTTTTT	CASSKGPSGTGELFF
TRBV20-1	-	TRBJ2-3	-	TGCAGTGCCCCGCACCCCCCGGCTAGGTTCGCAGATACGCAGTATTTT	CSAPHPPARFADTQYF
TRBV4-2	TRBD1	TRBJ1-2	few	TGTGCCAGCAGCCAGGATTTTGGGACAGGATGGGATGGCTACACCTTC	CASSQDFGTGWDGYTF
TRBV21-1	-	TRBJ2-1	-	TGTGCCAGCAGTTCCTCCGAGACAGAAGAATACAATGAGCAGTTCTTC	CASSSSETEEYNEQFF
TRBV12-3/TRBV12-4	-	TRBJ2-3	few	TGTGCCAGCAGATCGAACGACGCAGGTCGTTTCGATACGCAGTATTTT	CASRSNDAGRFDTQYF
TRBV24-1	TRBD1	TRBJ2-5	-	TGTGCCACCAGTGATTCCCACAGGGGGCAGTGGGAGACCCAGTACTTC	CATSDSHRGQWETQYF
TRBV12-3/TRBV12-4	-	TRBJ2-7	-	TGTGCCAGCAGCGGGGGACCCCTGACCTCCTACGAGCAGTACTTC	CASSGGPLTSYEQYF
TRBV6-5	-	TRBJ2-1	many	TGTGCCAGCAGACCCCACCCTAGGGGATACAATGAGCAGTTCTTC	CASRPHPRGYNEQFF
TRBV7-2	-	TRBJ2-2	many	TGTGCCAGCAGCTTATTGTTGAACACCGGGGAGCTGTTTTTT	CASSLLLNTGELFF
TRBV20-1	-	TRBJ2-1	-	TGCAGTGTCAGGAGGCAGGGGGGTGCCTCCTACAATGAGCAGTTCTTC	CSVRRQGGASYNEQFF
TRBV4-1	-	TRBJ2-1	many	TGCGCCAGCAGCCAAGATGGCGGGGGCCTCTCCTACAATGAGCAGTTCTTC	CASSQDGGGLSYNEQFF
TRBV4-1	-	TRBJ2-5	-	TGCGCCAGCAGCCCATTCGGAGGGTCATCAGAGACCCAGTACTTC	CASSPFGGSSETQYF
TRBV24-1	-	TRBJ2-3	few	TGTGCCACCAGCGAGAAAGCGAGGGAGAAGGGCACAGATACGCAGTATTTT	CATSEKAREKGTDTQYF
TRBV29-1	-	TRBJ1-2	few	TGCAGCGTTGAGGGCATGGCAGGCGGCTATGGCTACACCTTC	CSVEGMAGGYGYTF
TRBV5-4	-	TRBJ1-4	many	TGTGCCAGCAGCCTCGACAGCAACGATGAAAAACTGTTTTTT	CASSLDSNDEKLFF
TRBV6-5	-	TRBJ1-2	-	TGTGCCAGCAGTTACTCCGCCCGACGGGTCTATGGCTACACCTTC	CASSYSARRVYGYTF
TRBV27	TRBD1	TRBJ1-2	few	TGTGCCAGCAGACAACAGGGGAATGGCTACACCTTC	CASRQQGNGYTF
TRBV7-2	TRBD1	TRBJ2-5	few	TGTGCCAGCAGCTTAGAACAGGGGGCGAAGACCCAGTACTTC	CASSLEQGAKTQYF
TRBV6-5	-	TRBJ1-1	-	TGTGCCAGCAGCCTTGGTCGGGGGAGCACTGAAGCTTTCTTT	CASSLGRGSTEAFF
TRBV7-9	TRBD2	TRBJ2-3	-	TGTGCCAGCAGCGCTAGCGGGGGGCCAGATACGCAGTATTTT	CASSASGGPDTQYF
TRBV3-1	-	TRBJ2-1	-	TGTGCCAGCAGCCAAGAAAGGGGCTTGCCTGAGCAGTTCTTC	CASSQERGLPEQFF
TRBV7-2	TRBD1	TRBJ2-7	few	TGTGCCAGCAGCTTAGCAACAGGGGGCATTGGAGAGCAGTACTTC	CASSLATGGIGEQYF
TRBV7-3	-	TRBJ1-1	many	TGTGCCAGCAGCTTACGCGGGGGGCATGGCACTGAAGCTTTCTTT	CASSLRGGHGTEAFF
TRBV11-2	-	TRBJ1-2	few	TGTGCCAGCAGCTTAGACAGCCCACGGGGCTACACCTTC	CASSLDSPRGYTF
TRBV28	TRBD2	TRBJ2-3	-	TGTGCCAGCAGTCATCTTGGCGGGGGGGTTTCGCAGTATTTT	CASSHLGGGVSQYF
TRBV4-1	-	TRBJ2-1	many	TGCGCCAGCAGCCAAGTGCCAGGGGCCTACAATGAGCAGTTCTTC	CASSQVPGAYNEQFF
TRBV5-1	TRBD1	TRBJ1-5	many	TGCGCCAGCAGCCCGGGGGACAGACTCGATCAGCCCCAGCATTTT	CASSPGDRLDQPQHF
TRBV5-6	-	TRBJ2-5	many	TGTGCCAGCAGCTTCCCCGGGACACGGGAGACCCAGTACTTC	CASSFPGTRETQYF
TRBV7-2	TRBD2	TRBJ2-1	-	TGTGCCAGCAGCTTTTTACAGTGGCGGGGGAGAATCGGGTGGCAGTTCTTC	CASSFLQWRGRIGWQFF
TRBV7-3	-	TRBJ2-1	-	TGTGCCAGCACCTCGGGGGCTGAGCAGTTCTTC	CASTSGAEQFF